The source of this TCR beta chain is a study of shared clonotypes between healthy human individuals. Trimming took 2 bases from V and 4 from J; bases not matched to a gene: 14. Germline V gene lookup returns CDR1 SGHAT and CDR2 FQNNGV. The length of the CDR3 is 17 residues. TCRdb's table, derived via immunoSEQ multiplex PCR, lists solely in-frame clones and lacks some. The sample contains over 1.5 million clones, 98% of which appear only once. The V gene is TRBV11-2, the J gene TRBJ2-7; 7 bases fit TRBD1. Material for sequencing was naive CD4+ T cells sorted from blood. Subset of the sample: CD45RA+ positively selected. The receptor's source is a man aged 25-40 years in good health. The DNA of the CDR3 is TGTGCCAGCAGCTTAAAACCGACAGGGTTTAGACATTACGAGCAGTACTTC. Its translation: CASSLKPTGFRHYEQYF.